Following are 5 T cell receptor beta chains from one sample sequenced in a study of blood T cells in healthy people across ages. It was with a sample-barcoded 5' primer and a J-beta primer mix that a second PCR of about 7 to 12 cycles was run. MiXCR, applied by TCRdb to the 5' RACE reads, yields one record per CDR3 protein. The sample has around 780,000 distinct CDR3 sequences, roughly 25% seen once. The same data also went into a second study, on T cells of mothers and their children.

The sample comprised blood. Receptors were obtained from a boy younger than 18 in good health.

The chain uses TRBV6-1 and TRBJ2-5; weak D call: TRBD2 (6 bases). CDR3 size: 15 residues. The ends were cut back, 4 bases at V and 2 bases at J, with 14 bases in the middle. CDR1 MNHNS and CDR2 SASEGT come from the germline V gene. CDR3 residues: CASSALGTPQETQYF. For the CDR3, the DNA is TGTGCCAGCAGTGCCCTCGGGACTCCTCAAGAGACCCAGTACTTC.

The table lists this clonotype with a few counts. The chain employs TRBV18 and TRBJ2-1; TRBD2 might be the D (5 bases). This CDR3 has 15 residues. The germline V gene has CDR1 KGHSH and CDR2 LQKENI. Trimming left V 3 bases short and J 6 bases short, with 15 bases between. CDR3 bases: TGTGCCAGCTCACCGACGGGGTCTGCAGGCAATGAGCAGTTCTTC. Translating gives CASSPTGSAGNEQFF.

The V gene is TRBV4-2, the J gene TRBJ2-1; possible D gene TRBD2, 6 bases. This CDR3 comprises 13 residues. Germline loops: CDR1 LGHNA, CDR2 YNFKEQ. Trimming took 5 bases from V and 15 from J, leaving 20 bases between them. This chain's CDR3 is CASSEPGTPYWFF. The CDR3 bases are TGTGCCAGCAGCGAACCCGGGACTCCGTATTGGTTCTTC.

The chain combines TRBV7-6 with TRBJ1-3, with 7 nucleotides matching TRBD1. The CDR3 runs 16 residues. Germline-derived CDR1 and CDR2 are SGHVS and FNYEAQ. The trim removed 5 bases at V and 0 bases at J, leaving 7 bases unmatched. The CDR3 DNA reads as TGTGCCAGCAGCAGCTCGGACAGGACCTCTGGAAACACCATATATTTT. It specifies CASSSSDRTSGNTIYF.

This clonotype was seen more than once but under ten times. The rearrangement links TRBV6-6 to TRBJ1-3, with unresolved D. This CDR3 is built from 14 residues. CDR1 is MNHNY and CDR2 is SVGAGI in the germline V gene (reference sequence). V gave up 5 bases and J gave up 2 bases, with 10 bases separating them. The CDR3 DNA reads as TGTGCCAGCAGTGAGGTAGTGGCTGGAAACACCATATATTTT. Its protein product is CASSEVVAGNTIYF.